This T cell receptor beta chain was profiled in a study of identical twins (dated by TCRdb to 2015 to 2016). At the level of the whole study: TCR alpha and beta repertoires from monozygotic twins, unrelated adults of various ages and cord blood were deep-sequenced to test whether fetal clonotypes persist. Replicate twin experiments were performed at different times using different library preparation protocols to rule out contamination. Paper-wide results and their limitations: Invariant T cells such as MAIT and iNKT could partly confound zero-insertion analyses, though diverse VJ usage argued against this for most clonotypes. Abundant cord blood beta clonotypes had fewer insertions, young adult naive repertoires showed a similar but weaker trend, and memory repertoires showed no such trend. Conclusions relied on cross-sectional statistical analysis, since the same donors could not be followed over many years. Compared with coincidental sharing between unrelated individuals, an excess of low generation-probability sequences was observed among out-of-frame TCR alpha sequences shared between twins. Recombination models systematically underestimated out-of-frame TCR alpha sharing in monozygotic twins but agreed with sharing between unrelated individuals. The excess sharing between twins in beta out-of-frame sequences was weaker because fewer shared sequences reduced the signal-to-noise ratio.

Every donor in the study was a healthy Caucasian. Three pairs of female monozygotic twins, all aged about 18 to 30 years, made up the twin cohort. Positive isolation kits from Invitrogen were used to isolate the CD4+ and CD8+ T cell populations. Libraries were built with 5' RACE. Sequencing was carried out with an Illumina HiSeq 2000. A universal primer binding site was added through template switching, and the final cDNA carried a unique molecular identifier so that TCR cDNA molecules could be counted accurately. Specific primers in the conserved constant-segment region were used to synthesize first-strand cDNA for the TCR alpha and beta chains. To control for contamination, every cDNA library was double barcoded, receiving both a SMART-Mk sample barcode and Illumina barcodes. TruSeq adapter sequences and Illumina sample barcodes were added in two successive PCR steps. Sequencing of the TCR alpha and beta cDNA libraries was done on the Illumina HiSeq platform using custom primers. Regarding the original processing steps: MiGEC was used to process raw reads and extract unique molecular identifiers, and MiXCR was used to find CDR3 positions. For each individual, recombination models were inferred using an EM algorithm with the repgenHMM and IGoR tools. The tcR package in R was used for shared clonotype analysis, with sharing normalized by the product of cloneset sizes. Out-of-frame nonproductive sequences were analyzed to study raw recombination free of thymic and clonal selection effects. The raw public data were reprocessed by TCRdb itself: fastp quality trimming at Q25, MiXCR clonotype calling, in-frame beta chains only. Rows with one shared CDR3 protein collapse into an entry with the most common genes and DNA. TCRdb, not the authors, supplied the V and J calls. A total of 450,000 or so distinct CDR3 sequences appear in this sample, approximately 24% of them only once. The top ten hold about 3% of the sample.

On this clonotype: No antigen is known for it. No qualities accompany the bases; no much larger clone lies one base away.

This sample was also put to use in a study of T cells expressing NK-cell markers. The second investigation adds: TCR beta-chain repertoires were profiled in sorted CD3+CD56+NKG2C+, CD3+CD56+NKG2C- and CD3+CD56-NKG2C+ T-cell subsets from fewer than 10 donors. Among the eight sequenced donors, seven were HCMV-seropositive and one was HCMV-seronegative. In several experiments an anti-gammadeltaTCR antibody was added to restrict sorting to alphabetaTCR-expressing T cells. For six donors, the dominant CD3+CD56+NKG2C+ clonotypes were among the top 10 CD8+ clonotypes and accounted for about 1.0-7.0% of CD8+ T cells. Those dominant clonotypes were again the most abundant among CD3+CD56-NKG2C+ cells in a handful of donors, at roughly 25-65%. Whether the expanded NKG2C-expressing T cell clones were specific for HCMV antigens remained unclear. Randomly selected healthy volunteers, three men and five women, were used as the eight sequenced donors. HCMV-specific IgG was detected in serum with a commercial ELISA kit to determine HCMV serostatus. Reads were demultiplexed and grouped by UMI with MIGEC, and clonotypes were assembled and quantified with MiTCR. To exclude erroneous sequences, only TCR cDNA sequences supported by at least two reads were retained. The tcR package was used for downstream repertoire analysis, and clonotypes were matched between fractions using CDR3 nucleotide sequence together with V segment. VDJmatch was used to annotate antigen specificity against VDJdb, with one amino acid substitution in CDR3 permitted.

The clonotype was recovered from a woman younger than 35 in good health. Sequencing was done on a sample of CD4+ T cells sorted from blood.

The CDR3 region: CASSAPLAGGADTQYF. In nucleotide form, the sequence is TGCGCCAGCAGCGCCCCTCTAGCGGGAGGGGCAGATACGCAGTATTTT. The V and J genes are TRBV5-1 and TRBJ2-3, with 12 bases aligning to TRBD2. In the germline V gene, CDR1 corresponds to SGHRS and CDR2 to YFSETQ. The CDR3 contains 16 residues, cysteine and phenylalanine counted. Of all the DNA, just the CDR3 is kept, 48 bases in frame from base 1. V ends up 4 bases short and J 4 bases short, with an unmatched junction base count of 7.